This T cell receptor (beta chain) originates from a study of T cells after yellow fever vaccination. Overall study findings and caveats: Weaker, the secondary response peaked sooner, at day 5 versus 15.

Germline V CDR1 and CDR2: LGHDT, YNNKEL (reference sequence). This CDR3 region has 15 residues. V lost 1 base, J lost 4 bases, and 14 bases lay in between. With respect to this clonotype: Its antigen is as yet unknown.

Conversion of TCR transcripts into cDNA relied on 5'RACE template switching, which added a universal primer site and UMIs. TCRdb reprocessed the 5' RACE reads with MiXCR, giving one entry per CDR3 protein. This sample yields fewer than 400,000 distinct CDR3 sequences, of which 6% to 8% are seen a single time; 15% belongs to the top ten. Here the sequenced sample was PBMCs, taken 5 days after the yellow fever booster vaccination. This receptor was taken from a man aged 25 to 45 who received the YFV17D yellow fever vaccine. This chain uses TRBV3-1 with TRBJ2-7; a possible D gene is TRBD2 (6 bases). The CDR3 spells CASSQGSFGLYEQYF. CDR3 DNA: TGTGCCAGCAGCCAAGGTTCCTTCGGACTATACGAGCAGTACTTC.